The sequence of this T cell receptor beta chain was determined in a study of cytomegalovirus exposure and HLA in healthy donors. The CDR3 is 15 residues long. Germline CDR1 is SGHRS and CDR2 is YFSETQ. Trimming took 4 bases from V and 5 from J; bases not matched to a gene: 11. The primer mix had 60 Vbeta and 13 Jbeta primers. Clones were sequenced by immunoSEQ multiplex PCR, and TCRdb holds only the in-frame ones, with some missing. The repertoire table contains 75,000 to 95,000 clones. V gene TRBV5-1 combines with J gene TRBJ2-5; 7 nucleotides match TRBD1. The clonotype originates from a woman in her fifties or sixties in good health and CMV-seronegative. The sequencing sample was made of PBMCs. The CDR3 reads CASSRTGAGQETQYF. The CDR3 bases are TGCGCCAGCAGCAGAACAGGGGCGGGTCAGGAGACCCAGTACTTC.